This T cell receptor beta chain was identified during a study of T-cell reconstitution after alpha-beta-depleted transplantation in children. Findings and limits, study-wide: Expanded graft clones numbering several hundred reportedly gave rise to alpha-beta T cells about two months after transplant.

CDR1 and CDR2 from the germline V gene are DFQATT and SNEGSKA (reference sequence). This CDR3 region has 11 residues. V lost 6 bases, J lost 11 bases, and 14 bases lay in between. Using unique molecular identifiers, the investigators prepared the TCRbeta library. TCRdb processed the PCR reads anew with MiXCR; each CDR3 protein has one entry. This table has around 450,000 distinct CDR3 sequences, over 40% appearing once. To note about this clonotype: The antigen is unknown.

The input for sequencing was PBMCs, taken before TCRalphabeta/CD19-depleted stem cell transplant. The chain uses TRBV20-1 and TRBJ1-5; D is undetermined. This receptor was identified in a girl aged 2-10 years with aplastic anemia, due to receive a stem cell transplant. CDR3 in DNA: TGCAGTGCCGACAAGAGGGAGGCCCAGCATTTT. It codes for CSADKREAQHF.